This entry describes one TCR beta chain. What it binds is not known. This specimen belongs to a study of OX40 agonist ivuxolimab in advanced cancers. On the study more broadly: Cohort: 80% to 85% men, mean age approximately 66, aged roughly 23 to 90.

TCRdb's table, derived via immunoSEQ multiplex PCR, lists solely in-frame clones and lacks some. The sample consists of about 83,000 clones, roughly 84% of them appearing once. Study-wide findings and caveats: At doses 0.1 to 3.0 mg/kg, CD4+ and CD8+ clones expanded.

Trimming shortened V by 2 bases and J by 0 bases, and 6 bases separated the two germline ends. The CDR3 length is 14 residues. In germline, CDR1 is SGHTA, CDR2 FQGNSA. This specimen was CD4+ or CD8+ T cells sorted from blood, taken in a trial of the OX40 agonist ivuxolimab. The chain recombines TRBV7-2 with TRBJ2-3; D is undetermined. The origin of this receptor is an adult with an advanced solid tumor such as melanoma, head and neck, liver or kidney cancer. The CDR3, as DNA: TGTGCCAGCAGCTTATATATGAGCACAGATACGCAGTATTTT. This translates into CASSLYMSTDTQYF.